These 15 T cell receptor beta chains were all obtained from the same sample, sequenced in a study of blood T cell repertoires in COVID-19. Here immunoSEQ multiplex PCR was the method, and the copy in TCRdb shows in-frame clones only, minus some. Of tens of thousands of clones in the sample, 90% were seen once. The sample was peripheral blood. The receptors stem from a woman aged 45 to 65 in a cohort sampled during active COVID-19.

The chain carries TRBV7-3 and TRBJ2-3; 11 positions agree with TRBD2. Trimming took 2 bases from V and 1 from J; bases not matched to a gene: 2. CDR1 and CDR2 (germline): SGHTA, FQGTGA. This CDR3 has 16 residues. CDR3 region: CASSLGGLAGTDTQYF. The CDR3 region has the DNA TGTGCCAGCAGCTTAGGGGGACTAGCGGGCACAGATACGCAGTATTTT.

The V call is TRBV20-1, the J call TRBJ1-4; D remains unclear. Trimming took off 3 bases at V and 8 bases at J, with 13 bases between the two ends. Germline assignment: CDR1 DFQATT and CDR2 SNEGSKA (reference sequence). This CDR3 spans 13 amino acids. CDR3 nucleotide sequence: TGCAGTGCTAGTTCCAGGATGAACGAAAAACTGTTTTTT. Protein: CSASSRMNEKLFF.

This clone was counted between two and nine times. The rearrangement links TRBV21-1 to TRBJ1-1; TRBD1 is the table's D call and was not checked against the DNA. TRBV21-1 has pseudogene status. The CDR3 is 16 residues long. The CDR3 sequence: CASSKERRRGDTEAFF. CDR3 sequence (DNA): TGTGCCAGCAGCAAAGAAAGGCGCAGGGGAGACACTGAAGCTTTCTTT.

For the CDR3, the DNA is TGTGCCAGCAGCCCCGGAGGCAGTTTTGTTGAGCAGTTCTTC. Residues: CASSPGGSFVEQFF. The chain has TRBV7-9 and TRBJ2-1; weak D call: TRBD2 (5 bases). V was trimmed by 5 bases and J by 9 bases, leaving 17 bases between them. The CDR3 extends over 14 amino acids. Germline V CDR1 and CDR2: SEHNR, FQNEAQ (reference sequence).

This clone came up once. V is TRBV18 and J is TRBJ1-6, with D possibly being TRBD1 (5 bases). Trimming took off 3 bases at V and 8 bases at J, with 11 bases between the two ends. The germline CDR1 and CDR2 sequences are KGHSH and LQKENI. The CDR3 has 14 amino acids. CDR3 protein: CASSPQGGDSPLHF. The CDR3 nucleotides read TGTGCCAGCTCACCGCAGGGTGGAGATTCACCCCTCCACTTT.

This chain uses TRBV30 with TRBJ2-5; D gene ambiguous. V was pared by 0 bases and J by 5 bases, with 4 bases between. CDR1 and CDR2 (germline): GTSNPN, SVGIG (reference sequence). The CDR3 length is 11 residues. The CDR3 DNA is TGTGCCTGGAGTGTACGGGAGACCCAGTACTTC. Residues: CAWSVRETQYF.

This chain joins TRBV9 and TRBJ1-6, with 9 bases lining up with TRBD1. V was clipped by 2 bases and J by 5 bases; unmatched bases: 2. CDR1 is SGDLS and CDR2 is YYNGEE in the germline V gene. This CDR3 region has 15 residues. The CDR3 region is CASSVGDRDNSPLHF. Here the CDR3 DNA reads TGTGCCAGCAGCGTTGGGGACAGGGATAATTCACCCCTCCACTTT.

In its sample, this clone was seen a few times. The chain couples TRBV6-1 to TRBJ2-2, with 8 bases fitting TRBD2. Germline V gene lookup returns CDR1 MNHNS and CDR2 SASEGT. This CDR3 is 14 amino acids long. V trimming: 4 bases; J trimming: 6 bases; junction bases outside the gene matches: 4. CDR3 sequence: CASSGAGEAGELFF. The CDR3 DNA reads TGTGCCAGCAGTGGAGCGGGAGAGGCCGGGGAGCTGTTTTTT.

This clone was observed once. The rearrangement links TRBV6-5 to TRBJ1-1; 8 bases agree with TRBD1. This CDR3 spans 13 amino acids. The germline V gene encodes CDR1 MNHEY and CDR2 SVGAGI. V gave up 4 bases and J gave up 6 bases; unmatched junction bases: 4. The CDR3 protein is CASSFATGAEAFF. The DNA for the CDR3 is TGTGCCAGCAGTTTCGCGACAGGGGCTGAAGCTTTCTTT.

The rearrangement links TRBV10-1 to TRBJ2-1; 7 bases match TRBD2. V gave up 0 bases and J gave up 7 bases; unmatched junction bases: 9. The CDR3 has 16 residues. Looked up from germline, CDR1 is WNHNN and CDR2 is SYGVQD (reference sequence). In DNA form, the CDR3 reads TGCGCCAGCAGTGAGTCCCAAACTCACGGGAGGAATGAGCAGTTCTTC. Amino acid sequence: CASSESQTHGRNEQFF.

The chain links TRBV28 to TRBJ1-5; D is possibly TRBD1 (5 bases). The germline CDR1 and CDR2 sequences are MDHEN and SYDVKM. V was trimmed by 3 bases and J by 2 bases, leaving 20 bases between them. The CDR3 covers 18 residues. This CDR3 reads CASSLSQVGRGRNQPQHF. CDR3 nucleotides: TGTGCCAGCAGTTTGTCTCAGGTTGGGAGGGGTCGCAATCAGCCCCAGCATTTT.

The chain uses TRBV18 and TRBJ2-7; D is unclear. The germline gives CDR1 KGHSH, CDR2 LQKENI. The CDR3 loop spans 14 amino acids. The ends were cut back, 0 bases at V and 2 bases at J, with 8 bases in the middle. CDR3 loop: CASSPPSQTYEQYF. The CDR3 coding sequence is TGTGCCAGCTCACCACCTAGCCAAACCTACGAGCAGTACTTC.

The chain joins TRBV29-1 to TRBJ2-2, with TRBD2 matching over 10 bases. Germline assignment: CDR1 SQVTM and CDR2 ANQGSEA. There are 15 residues in the CDR3. V trimming: 5 bases; J trimming: 1 base; junction bases outside the gene matches: 4. The CDR3 sequence is CSVHRTSGNTGELFF. For the CDR3, the DNA is TGCAGCGTTCACCGGACTAGCGGGAACACCGGGGAGCTGTTTTTT.

Written as DNA, the CDR3 is TGTGCCAGCAGCTTACCGACGGGTCTCTCGAGGGGGACCGGGGAGCTGTTTTTT. Translated, it gives CASSLPTGLSRGTGELFF. V is TRBV7-9 and J is TRBJ2-2, with D tentatively TRBD1 (6 bases). Germline V gene data show CDR1 as SEHNR and CDR2 as FQNEAQ (reference sequence). Trimming took off 2 bases at V and 5 bases at J, with 21 bases between the two ends. There are 18 residues in the CDR3.

The chain employs TRBV5-6 and TRBJ1-2, with D possibly being TRBD1 (6 bases). CDR3 length: 14 amino acids. The germline CDR1 and CDR2 sequences are SGHDT and YYEEEE. V lost 4 bases, J lost 0 bases, and 10 bases lay in between. CDR3 sequence reads: CASSVGGPNYGYTF. CDR3 DNA: TGTGCCAGCAGCGTGGGGGGGCCTAACTATGGCTACACCTTC.